These T cell receptor beta chains were read from a single sample in a study of pediatric ulcerative colitis. Sequencing was performed with immunoSEQ multiplex PCR; in TCRdb, only in-frame clones are kept and a portion is missing. The sample yields 30,000 to 40,000 clones, around 80% seen once. Sequencing was performed on gut tissue. All receptors derive from a boy younger than 18 with mild ulcerative colitis. The CDR3 runs from the conserved cysteine through the conserved F or W. A D gene is named only where the DNA matches it firmly. Size values are once, few and many counts, or a class for expanded clones, and some rows have none.

.	TRBJ2-3	TRBD2	TRBV29-1	CSANTLAGATDTQYF	TGCAGCGCTAACACCCTAGCGGGGGCCACAGATACGCAGTATTTT
.	TRBJ1-2	.	TRBV4-1	CASSQVQGNYGYTF	TGCGCCAGCAGCCAAGTCCAGGGCAACTATGGCTACACCTTC
.	TRBJ1-4	.	TRBV30	CACLEGALGEKLFF	TGTGCCTGTCTGGAAGGGGCCCTTGGGGAAAAACTGTTTTTT
.	TRBJ1-2	.	TRBV5-1	CASSLASGQPSYGYTF	TGCGCCAGCAGCTTGGCATCGGGGCAGCCTAGCTATGGCTACACCTTC
.	TRBJ2-3	TRBD1	TRBV13	CASSPQGAGTQYF	TGTGCCAGCAGCCCGCAGGGGGCGGGGACGCAGTATTTT
.	TRBJ2-7	.	TRBV2	CASSESQDRPYEQYF	TGTGCCAGCAGTGAATCCCAAGACAGGCCGTACGAGCAGTACTTC
.	TRBJ2-7	TRBD1	TRBV29-1	CSVVGTGQGAAYEQYF	TGCAGCGTGGTGGGGACCGGGCAGGGGGCGGCCTACGAGCAGTACTTC
.	TRBJ1-1	.	TRBV6-5	CASSSLGGSNTEAFF	TGTGCCAGCAGTTCCCTGGGGGGCTCGAACACTGAAGCTTTCTTT
.	TRBJ1-2	.	TRBV7-2	CASSRTDLYGYTF	TGTGCCAGCAGCCGGACAGACCTGTATGGCTACACCTTC
.	TRBJ1-1	.	TRBV5-8	CASSLVGGGWTEAFF	TGTGCCAGCAGCTTGGTCGGGGGCGGATGGACTGAAGCTTTCTTT
.	TRBJ2-1	.	TRBV5-1	CASSLVSGGSDEQFF	TGCGCCAGCAGCTTGGTATCAGGGGGGAGCGATGAGCAGTTCTTC
.	TRBJ2-7	TRBD1	TRBV11-3	CASSLGQGGDEQYF	TGTGCCAGCAGCTTGGGACAGGGCGGCGACGAGCAGTACTTC
.	TRBJ2-7	.	TRBV7-6	CASSSKIAEDSLSYEQYF	TGTGCCAGCAGCTCTAAGATAGCCGAGGACAGCCTATCCTACGAGCAGTACTTC
.	TRBJ1-1	TRBD1	TRBV4-2	CASSQDRETEAFF	TGTGCCAGCAGCCAGGACAGGGAGACTGAAGCTTTCTTT
.	TRBJ2-1	TRBD2	TRBV5-4	CASRPGLASYNEQFF	TGTGCCAGCAGGCCGGGACTAGCGTCTTACAATGAGCAGTTCTTC
.	TRBJ2-1	TRBD2	TRBV6-4	CASSSGGAGEQFF	TGTGCCAGCAGCAGCGGGGGGGCGGGTGAGCAGTTCTTC
.	TRBJ1-1	.	TRBV5-1	CASSSGPIREATEAFF	TGCGCCAGCAGCTCGGGCCCAATACGGGAGGCCACTGAAGCTTTCTTT
.	TRBJ1-2	.	TRBV14	CASSQDRDYGYTF	TGTGCCAGCAGCCAAGACCGGGACTATGGCTACACCTTC
.	TRBJ2-3	TRBD2	TRBV5-8	CASSPPGAGGDTQYF	TGTGCCAGCAGCCCCCCGGGAGCGGGGGGAGATACGCAGTATTTT
.	TRBJ1-1	.	TRBV6-1	CASSERGTIKAFF	TGTGCCAGCAGTGAAAGAGGAACAATAAAAGCTTTCTTT
.	TRBJ2-3	TRBD2	TRBV28	CASKISGGSTDTQYF	TGTGCCAGCAAGATTAGCGGGGGGAGCACAGATACGCAGTATTTT
.	TRBJ2-7	.	TRBV5-1	CASSAPTRVYEQYF	TGCGCCAGCAGCGCCCCGACCCGGGTTTACGAGCAGTACTTC
.	TRBJ1-2	.	TRBV5-6	CASSFKGRKGSGYTF	TGTGCCAGCAGCTTTAAAGGACGAAAGGGGTCTGGCTACACCTTC
.	TRBJ2-1	.	TRBV4-1	CASSQTLIRSSYNEQFF	TGCGCCAGCAGCCAGACCCTAATAAGGAGCTCCTACAATGAGCAGTTCTTC
.	TRBJ1-1	.	TRBV7-9	CASSRAGRGTEAFF	TGTGCCAGCAGTAGGGCAGGTAGGGGCACTGAAGCTTTCTTT
.	TRBJ1-2	TRBD1	TRBV5-4	CASSPRQGANYGYTF	TGTGCCAGCAGCCCTCGACAGGGGGCTAACTATGGCTACACCTTC
.	TRBJ2-1	.	TRBV19	CASGHSYNEQFF	TGTGCCAGTGGACATTCCTACAATGAGCAGTTCTTC
once	TRBJ1-2	TRBD1	TRBV18	CASSPPTRGRVNYGYTF	TGTGCCAGCTCACCGCCCACCAGGGGGCGGGTTAACTATGGCTACACCTTC
.	TRBJ1-6	.	TRBV30	CAWSEGGNSPLHF	TGTGCCTGGAGTGAAGGGGGTAATTCACCCCTCCACTTT
.	TRBJ1-1	TRBD1	TRBV5-1	CASSSDGQANTEAFF	TGCGCCAGCAGCTCTGACGGACAGGCGAACACTGAAGCTTTCTTT
.	TRBJ2-7	.	TRBV4-1	CASSQYTAGALSYEQYF	TGCGCCAGCAGCCAATACACCGCGGGGGCCCTCTCCTACGAGCAGTACTTC
.	TRBJ1-1	.	TRBV6-5	CASSYSRRGTEAFF	TGTGCCAGCAGTTACTCGAGGCGGGGGACTGAAGCTTTCTTT